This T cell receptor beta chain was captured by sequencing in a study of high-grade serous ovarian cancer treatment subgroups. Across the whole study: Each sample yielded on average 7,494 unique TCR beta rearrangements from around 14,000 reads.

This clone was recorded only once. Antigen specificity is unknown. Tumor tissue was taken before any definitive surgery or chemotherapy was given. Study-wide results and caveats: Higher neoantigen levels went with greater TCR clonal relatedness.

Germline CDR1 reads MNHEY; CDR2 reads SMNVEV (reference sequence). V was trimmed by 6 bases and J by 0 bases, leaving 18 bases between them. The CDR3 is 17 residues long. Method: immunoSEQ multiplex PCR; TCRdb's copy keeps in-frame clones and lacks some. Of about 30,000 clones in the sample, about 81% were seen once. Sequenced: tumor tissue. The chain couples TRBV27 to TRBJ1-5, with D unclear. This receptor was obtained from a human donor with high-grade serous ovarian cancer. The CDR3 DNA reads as TGTGCCAGCAGGGAGAGCCGGGGTGGCTATAGCAATCAGCCCCAGCATTTT. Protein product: CASRESRGGYSNQPQHF.